Below are 19 T cell receptor beta chains sequenced from a single sample in a study of glioma-infiltrating T cells after dendritic cell vaccination. Data came from immunoSEQ multiplex PCR; TCRdb stores just in-frame clones and leaves some out. Of 65,000 to 80,000 clones listed, 81% are singletons. The sequencing used blood, collected before dendritic cell vaccination. These receptors were taken from a human donor with glioblastoma.

V is TRBV7-9 and J is TRBJ2-6; D might be TRBD1 (5 bases). Trimming stripped 1 base from V and 0 bases from J, with 13 bases between. Per the germline V gene, CDR1 is SEHNR and CDR2 is FQNEAQ (reference sequence). CDR3 length equals 18 residues. The CDR3 coding sequence is TGTGCCAGCAGCTTAGTGGCAGGGCTCGGCTCTGGGGCCAACGTCCTGACTTTC. It encodes CASSLVAGLGSGANVLTF.

The chain uses TRBV5-1 and TRBJ2-5; 7 positions agree with TRBD1. The CDR3 contains 15 residues. The ends lost 6 bases at V and 4 bases at J; junction bases unmatched: 12. Germline assignment: CDR1 SGHRS and CDR2 YFSETQ. The CDR3 DNA follows: TGCGCCAGCACCCCGAACACAGGGGTTCGAGAGACCCAGTACTTC. This gives the protein CASTPNTGVRETQYF.

This chain connects TRBV12-5 to TRBJ1-1; D remains unclear. CDR1 is LGHNT and CDR2 is FRNRAP in the germline V gene. The CDR3 extends over 12 amino acids. The V gene lost 2 bases and the J gene lost 5 bases, with 6 bases spanning the gap. The CDR3 is CASGLSSTEAFF. The CDR3 DNA is TGTGCTAGTGGTTTGTCCAGTACTGAAGCTTTCTTT.

DNA for the CDR3: TGCGCCAGCAGACCATCGACAGGGAACCTCGAGCAGTACTTC. Its protein is CASRPSTGNLEQYF. The rearrangement uses TRBV5-1 and TRBJ2-7; TRBD1 agrees at 7 bases. Germline CDR1 is SGHRS and CDR2 is YFSETQ. The V and J ends lost 5 bases and 6 bases, in that order; junction bases with no gene match: 11. This CDR3 spans 14 amino acids.

The chain employs TRBV7-6 and TRBJ1-1; the D is unclear. CDR1 is SGHVS and CDR2 is FNYEAQ in the germline V gene. This CDR3 contains 19 residues. The V end lost 1 base, the J end lost 3 bases, and 24 bases lay between the germline ends. Here the CDR3 reads CASSLVPYRGEDSDTEAFF. CDR3 nucleotides: TGTGCCAGCAGCTTAGTTCCCTATCGTGGGGAGGACTCAGACACTGAAGCTTTCTTT.

V usage is TRBV11-1 and J usage is TRBJ2-1, with 10 positions matching TRBD2. After removal of 3 bases from V and 5 bases from J, the junction contained 7 bases not matched to a gene. The CDR3 is made up of 16 amino acids. Germline V CDR1 and CDR2: SGHAT, FQDESV (reference sequence). The CDR3 bases are TGTGCCAGCAGCTTCGGATGGACTAGCGGCAACAATGAGCAGTTCTTC. The encoded protein is CASSFGWTSGNNEQFF. The full variable domain, rest sourced from reference TRBV11-1 and TRBJ2-1, is EAEVAQSPRYKITEKSQAVAFWCDPISGHATLYWYRQILGQGPELLVQFQDESVVDDSQLPKDRFSAERLKGVDSTLKIQPAELGDSAMYLCASSFGWTSGNNEQFFGPGTRLTVL.

This chain links TRBV4-2 with TRBJ2-1, with 13 nucleotides matching TRBD2. The CDR3 consists of 15 residues. Germline CDR1 LGHNA, CDR2 YNFKEQ. Germline trimming cut 4 bases from V and 4 bases from J; bases unmatched to any gene: 1. The DNA for the CDR3 is TGTGCCAGCAGCCCGACTAGCGGGGGGTACAATGAGCAGTTCTTC. Encoded protein: CASSPTSGGYNEQFF.

The chain uses TRBV19 and TRBJ2-1, with TRBD2 identical over 7 bases. CDR3 length: 15 residues. Germline V gene lookup returns CDR1 LNHDA and CDR2 SQIVND (reference sequence). Trimming removed 5 bases from V and 1 base from J; junction bases left unmatched: 5. The CDR3 loop is CASSLGTTSYNEQFF. CDR3 bases: TGTGCCAGTAGTCTCGGGACTACGTCCTACAATGAGCAGTTCTTC.

This chain connects TRBV6-1 to TRBJ2-1; TRBD2 matches at 9 bases. The V and J ends lost 6 bases and 2 bases, in that order; junction bases with no gene match: 2. Germline loops: CDR1 MNHNS, CDR2 SASEGT. This CDR3 has 14 amino acids. Here the CDR3 reads CASRTSGTYNEQFF. The CDR3 DNA sequence: TGTGCCAGCAGGACTAGCGGAACCTACAATGAGCAGTTCTTC.

The table lists this clone with a few counts. The chain couples TRBV29-1 to TRBJ2-5, with D perhaps matching TRBD2 (7 bases). V was cut by 0 bases and J by 9 bases, with 26 bases left in between. There are 17 residues in the CDR3. CDR1 and CDR2 from the germline V gene are SQVTM and ANQGSEA. CDR3 bases: TGCAGCGTTGAAGATCTGGGGGGGGCGGGGGCAAGGGGGTCCCAGTACTTC. Translating gives CSVEDLGGAGARGSQYF.

This chain connects TRBV30 to TRBJ2-1; D gene uncertain. V shed 0 bases and J shed 7 bases, with 7 bases lying between them. Germline CDR1 and CDR2: GTSNPN and SVGIG (reference sequence). This CDR3 region has 12 residues. CDR3: CAWSVGQNEQFF. The CDR3 DNA reads as TGTGCCTGGAGTGTTGGGCAAAATGAGCAGTTCTTC.

This chain joins TRBV5-4 and TRBJ2-3, with TRBD2 matching 14 bases. CDR3 length: 16 amino acids. The V gene's germline CDR1 is SGHNT and CDR2 YYREEE (reference sequence). Unmatched junction bases numbered 4, after V lost 3 bases and J lost 4 bases. CDR3 sequence (DNA): TGTGCCAGCAGCTCAGGGACTAGCGGGGGCCCAGATACGCAGTATTTT. It encodes CASSSGTSGGPDTQYF.

V and J are TRBV7-9 and TRBJ1-1, with D maybe TRBD1 (6 bases). This CDR3 spans 15 amino acids. The V end lost 5 bases, the J end lost 0 bases, and 13 bases lay between the germline ends. The germline CDR1 and CDR2 sequences are SEHNR and FQNEAQ (reference sequence). The CDR3 DNA reads TGTGCCAGCAGCCGTCAGACAGGAATGAACACTGAAGCTTTCTTT. As protein: CASSRQTGMNTEAFF.

In nucleotides, the CDR3 is TGTGCCAGCAGCCTTGACACAAGTAACACCGGGGAGCTGTTTTTT. Its protein is CASSLDTSNTGELFF. This chain links TRBV7-9 with TRBJ2-2; no definite D call. The CDR3 is 15 residues long. CDR1 and CDR2 (germline): SEHNR, FQNEAQ (reference sequence). Trimming left V 5 bases short and J 2 bases short, with 12 bases between.

This chain connects TRBV14 to TRBJ2-2; unclear D gene. CDR3 length: 14 residues. V was pared by 0 bases and J by 6 bases, with 8 bases between. Germline lookup yields CDR1 SGHDN and CDR2 FVKESK. CDR3 loop: CASSQEEKAGELFF. CDR3 sequence (DNA): TGTGCCAGCAGCCAAGAGGAGAAAGCCGGGGAGCTGTTTTTT. Variable domain in full (rest from reference TRBV14 and TRBJ2-2): EAGVTQFPSHSVIEKGQTVTLRCDPISGHDNLYWYRRVMGKEIKFLLHFVKESKQDESGMPNNRFLAERTGGTYSTLKVQPAELEDSGVYFCASSQEEKAGELFFGEGSRLTVL.

In its sample, this clone was seen a few times. The sample contains more than one DNA sequence encoding this CDR3. V usage is TRBV18 and J usage is TRBJ1-6; no clear D gene. CDR1 is KGHSH and CDR2 is LQKENI in the germline V gene. Deletions cut 0 bases from V and 7 bases from J, with 10 bases between. The CDR3 sequence is 15 residues long. In nucleotides, the CDR3 is TGTGCCAGCTCACCACCCACGGGTGGGAATTCACCCCTCCACTTT. This translates into CASSPPTGGNSPLHF. The whole variable domain, filled in from reference TRBV18 and TRBJ1-6, reads NAGVMQNPRHLVRRRGQEARLRCSPMKGHSHVYWYRQLPEEGLKFMVYLQKENIIDESGMPKERFSAEFPKEGPSILRIQQVVRGDSAAYFCASSPPTGGNSPLHFGNGTRLTVT.

J is TRBJ2-2 and V is TRBV7-9; TRBD1 matches at 9 bases. Trimming at V came to 5 bases and at J to 5 bases, leaving 9 bases not matched to a gene. CDR3 length equals 16 residues. Per germline, CDR1 SEHNR and CDR2 FQNEAQ (reference sequence). The CDR3 DNA follows: TGTGCCAGCAGCATCTTCGGACAGGGGCGAACCGGGGAGCTGTTTTTT. Translating gives CASSIFGQGRTGELFF.

The chain uses TRBV6-6 and TRBJ1-2; no definite D call. The CDR3 covers 14 residues. The V end was cut by 0 bases, the J end by 8 bases, with 13 bases between. Germline V gives CDR1 MNHNY, CDR2 SVGAGI (reference sequence). CDR3 sequence (DNA): TGTGCCAGCAGTTACTCTTACCAGGCTGAGGGCTACACCTTC. This codes for CASSYSYQAEGYTF.

CDR3 sequence: CASAQGRSPEAFF. The CDR3 DNA reads TGTGCCTCGGCGCAGGGCCGTTCGCCTGAAGCTTTCTTT. The V call is TRBV7-2, the J call TRBJ1-1; D might be TRBD1 (5 bases). CDR1 and CDR2 from the germline V gene are SGHTA and FQGNSA. Deletions cut 11 bases from V and 6 bases from J, with 19 bases between. CDR3 length equals 13 residues.